This entry lists 12 T cell receptor beta chains sequenced from one sample in a study of human T cells and chemical hapten exposure. Unfractionated whole blood was the source of the extracted total RNA. TCRdb reanalysed the 5' RACE reads using MiXCR and keeps one entry per CDR3 protein. Here the sample spans about 140,000 distinct CDR3 sequences, 3.5% to 5% being singletons. The receptors stem from a female donor in good health.

This clonotype was seen a few times. This rearrangement joins TRBV5-6 to TRBJ1-6; D may be TRBD1 (5 bases). The CDR3 consists of 13 residues. Trimming left V 4 bases short and J 8 bases short, with 10 bases between. CDR1 is SGHDT, CDR2 YYEEEE, per germline. CDR3 in amino acids: CASSGKGYSPLHF. The CDR3, as DNA: TGTGCCAGCAGCGGCAAGGGGTATTCACCCCTCCACTTT.

This clonotype was counted ten times or more. The CDR3 DNA reads TGCGCCAGCAGCTTGGACAGCTACACTGAAGCTTTCTTT. Translating it yields CASSLDSYTEAFF. The V and J genes are TRBV5-1 and TRBJ1-1; D call uncertain. Trimming cost V 0 bases and J 3 bases, with 6 bases left between them. The CDR3 extends over 13 amino acids. Germline assignment: CDR1 SGHRS and CDR2 YFSETQ.

Details on this clonotype: This may be a read error: a much more frequent sequence differs by one nucleotide. The rearrangement joins TRBV2 to TRBJ2-5; D gene unclear. Germline assignment: CDR1 SNHLY and CDR2 FYNNEI. The CDR3 totals 12 residues. Trimming removed 9 bases at V and 2 bases at J, with 10 bases between. CDR3 DNA: TGTGCCAGAAGAGACCTACAAGAGACCCAGTACTTC. It yields the protein CARRDLQETQYF.

The table lists this clonotype with many counts. This rearrangement joins TRBV6-1 to TRBJ2-5, with a tentative D call TRBD2 (5 bases). The CDR3 is made up of 14 amino acids. CDR1 is MNHNS and CDR2 is SASEGT in the germline V gene. V was shortened by 7 bases and J by 0 bases, with 12 bases between the two germline ends. This CDR3 reads CASTRGGNQETQYF. The CDR3 DNA is TGTGCCAGCACCCGGGGTGGGAACCAAGAGACCCAGTACTTC.

There are many counts of this clonotype. This chain joins TRBV6-5 and TRBJ2-3; 8 nucleotides match TRBD2. CDR3 length equals 15 residues. Per the germline V gene, CDR1 is MNHEY and CDR2 is SVGAGI. Germline trimming cut 6 bases from V and 6 bases from J; bases unmatched to any gene: 11. In nucleotides, the CDR3 is TGTGCCAGCAGACCAAACGGGGGGGCCCGCGATACGCAGTATTTT. It specifies CASRPNGGARDTQYF.

This clonotype has a count of ten or more. The V gene is TRBV12-3 or TRBV12-4, the J gene TRBJ1-5, with 8 bases fitting TRBD1. The length of the CDR3 is 14 residues. Germline trimming cut 5 bases from V and 6 bases from J; bases unmatched to any gene: 6. The CDR3 DNA follows: TGTGCCAGCAGTATGGACAGGGTTGGTCAGCCCCAGCATTTT. Translated: CASSMDRVGQPQHF.

This clonotype was recorded many times. The J gene is TRBJ2-5, the V gene TRBV5-1; D uncertain. V lost 3 bases, J lost 5 bases, and 5 bases lay in between. The CDR3 is 11 amino acids. Germline CDR1 and CDR2: SGHRS and YFSETQ. The DNA for the CDR3 is TGCGCCAGCAGCTCTTCGGAGACCCAGTACTTC. This gives the protein CASSSSETQYF.

This clonotype has a count of ten or more. The J gene is TRBJ1-4, the V gene TRBV20-1; a weak D match, TRBD1 (5 bases). The CDR3 spans 15 residues. V was trimmed by 5 bases and J by 6 bases, leaving 19 bases between them. Germline V CDR1 and CDR2: DFQATT, SNEGSKA (reference sequence). The DNA for the CDR3 is TGCAGTGCTCCACAGCTAAAGGGGCTGGATGAAAAACTGTTTTTT. Protein sequence: CSAPQLKGLDEKLFF.

The V gene is TRBV10-3, the J gene TRBJ2-2, with 10 positions matching TRBD1. The length of the CDR3 is 16 residues. V shed 1 base and J 4 bases; nucleotides not matched to a gene: 3. Germline V gene data show CDR1 as ENHRY and CDR2 as SYGVKD. The CDR3 coding sequence is TGTGCCATCAGTGAGTTGGGACAGGGGTCCACCGGGGAGCTGTTTTTT. It codes for CAISELGQGSTGELFF.

This clonotype has only a few counts. The gene calls are TRBV6-2 or TRBV6-3 and TRBJ2-1; 7 nucleotides match TRBD2. This CDR3 has 15 amino acids. Germline V lookup: CDR1 MNHEY, CDR2 SVGEGT. Trimming took 1 base from V and 4 from J; bases not matched to a gene: 4. This CDR3 is CASSYFRGGYNEQFF. The CDR3 DNA is TGTGCCAGCAGTTACTTCCGCGGGGGTTACAATGAGCAGTTCTTC.

The table lists this clonotype with many counts. The chain employs TRBV28 and TRBJ2-2, with D unclear. V was shortened by 3 bases and J by 8 bases, with 4 bases between the two germline ends. The CDR3 covers 11 residues. The germline CDR1 and CDR2 sequences are MDHEN and SYDVKM. In nucleotides, the CDR3 is TGTGCCAGCAGTTTTAGGGGGGAGCTGTTTTTT. Its protein product is CASSFRGELFF. Variable domain in full (rest from reference TRBV28 and TRBJ2-2): DVKVTQSSRYLVKRTGEKVFLECVQDMDHENMFWYRQDPGLGLRLIYFSYDVKMKEKGDIPEGYSVSREKKERFSLILESASTNQTSMYLCASSFRGELFFGEGSRLTVL.

This clonotype was recorded at least ten times. The V and J genes are TRBV4-1 and TRBJ1-5; D possibly corresponds to TRBD1 (5 bases). This CDR3 is 16 amino acids long. Germline V lookup: CDR1 MGHRA, CDR2 YSYEKL. V shed 4 bases and J shed 0 bases, with 13 bases lying between them. The CDR3 reads CASSRTGTDSNQPQHF. CDR3 DNA sequence: TGCGCCAGCAGCCGGACCGGGACGGATAGCAATCAGCCCCAGCATTTT.